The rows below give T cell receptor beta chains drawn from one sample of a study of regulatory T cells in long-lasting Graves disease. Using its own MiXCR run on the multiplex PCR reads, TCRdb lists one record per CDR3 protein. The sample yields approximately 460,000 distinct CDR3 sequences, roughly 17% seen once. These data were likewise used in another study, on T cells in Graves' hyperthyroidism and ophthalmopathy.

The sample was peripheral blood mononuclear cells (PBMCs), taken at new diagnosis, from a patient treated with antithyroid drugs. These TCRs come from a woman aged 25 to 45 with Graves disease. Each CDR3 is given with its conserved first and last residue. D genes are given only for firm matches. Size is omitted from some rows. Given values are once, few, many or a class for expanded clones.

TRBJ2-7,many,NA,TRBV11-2,TGTGCCAGCAGCCCCCGGGCGGACTACGAGCAGTACTTC,CASSPRADYEQYF
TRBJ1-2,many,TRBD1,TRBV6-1,TGTGCCAGCAGGCACCCCGACAGGGGAGCTAACTATGGCTACACCTTC,CASRHPDRGANYGYTF
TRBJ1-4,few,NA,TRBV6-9,TGTGCCAGCAGTTACTCAAGATACGACTCGGAAAAACTGTTTTTT,CASSYSRYDSEKLFF
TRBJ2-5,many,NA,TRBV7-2,TGTGCCAGCAGCTTAAACAGGCGGCAAGAGACCCAGTACTTC,CASSLNRRQETQYF
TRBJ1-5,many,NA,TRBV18,TGTGCCAGCTCACCAGGGGCGGGCAATCAGCCCCAGCATTTT,CASSPGAGNQPQHF
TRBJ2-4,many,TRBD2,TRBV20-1,TGCAGTGCTATCCCGGGACTAGAAGGCATTCAGTACTTC,CSAIPGLEGIQYF
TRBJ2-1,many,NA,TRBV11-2,TGTGCCAGCAGGCAGACAGTATACAATGAGCAGTTCTTC,CASRQTVYNEQFF
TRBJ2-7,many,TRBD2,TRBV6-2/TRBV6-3,TGTGCCAGCAGTTACTTTAGCGGGAAAAGTAACGAGCAGTACTTC,CASSYFSGKSNEQYF
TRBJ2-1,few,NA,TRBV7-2,TGTGCCAGCAGCATTCGGGATGAGCAGTTCTTC,CASSIRDEQFF
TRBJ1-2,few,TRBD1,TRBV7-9,TGTGCCAGCAGCCCCACAGGGGGTGGCTACACCTTC,CASSPTGGGYTF
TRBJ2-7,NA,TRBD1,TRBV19,TGTGCCAGTAGTGTTAACAGGGGTCCCTACGAGCAGTACTTC,CASSVNRGPYEQYF
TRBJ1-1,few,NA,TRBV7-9,TGTGCCAGCAGGTCCCGCGGCGGGGCGAACACTGAAGCTTTCTTT,CASRSRGGANTEAFF
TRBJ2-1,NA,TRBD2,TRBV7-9,TGTGCCAGCAGCTATCCCGGGACTAGCGGGAGCAGACTCAATGAGCAGTTCTTC,CASSYPGTSGSRLNEQFF
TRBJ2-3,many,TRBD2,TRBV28,TGTGCCAGCAGACCCGGGACTAGCGGGGGGTATACGCAGTATTTT,CASRPGTSGGYTQYF
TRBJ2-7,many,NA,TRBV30,TGTGCCTGGAGTGTACTGGGGGGCGCAGCGGGCTACGAGCAGTACTTC,CAWSVLGGAAGYEQYF
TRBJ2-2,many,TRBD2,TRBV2,TGTGCCAGCAGAAGACTAGCGGGAGTCACCGGGGAGCTGTTTTTT,CASRRLAGVTGELFF
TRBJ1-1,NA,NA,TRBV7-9,TGTGCCAGCAGACTAGGGACCTCGAACACTGAAGCTTTCTTT,CASRLGTSNTEAFF
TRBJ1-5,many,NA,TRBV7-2,TGTGCCAGCAGCACCGGACCCAATCAGCCCCAGCATTTT,CASSTGPNQPQHF
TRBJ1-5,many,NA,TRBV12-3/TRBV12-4,TGTGCCAGCAGTCGTACAAGTCTTAGCAATCAGCCCCAGCATTTT,CASSRTSLSNQPQHF
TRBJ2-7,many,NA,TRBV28,TGTGCCAGCACAACGATTGCAGACCGCCGGCGCGAGCAGTACTTC,CASTTIADRRREQYF
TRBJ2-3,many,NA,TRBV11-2,TGTGCCAGCAGCTTAGATCGACAAGATACGCAGTATTTT,CASSLDRQDTQYF
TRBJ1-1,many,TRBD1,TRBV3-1,TGTGCCAGCAGCCAAGATCTTGGGACAGCCTACACTGAAGCTTTCTTT,CASSQDLGTAYTEAFF
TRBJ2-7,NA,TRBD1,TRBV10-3,TGTGCCATCATTGAAAGGGGGACAGATGACTACGAGCAGTACTTC,CAIIERGTDDYEQYF
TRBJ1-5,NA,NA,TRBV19,TGTGCCAGTAGTATGCGCAGGGAGCTTGATCAGCCCCAGCATTTT,CASSMRRELDQPQHF
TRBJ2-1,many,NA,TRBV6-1,TGTGCCAGCAGCCCCCGGGACTTCGGAGACAATGAGCAGTTCTTC,CASSPRDFGDNEQFF
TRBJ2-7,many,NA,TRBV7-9,TGTGCCAGCAGCAGATCGGACGCCCTGGGGCAGTACTTC,CASSRSDALGQYF
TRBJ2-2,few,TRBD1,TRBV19,TGTGCCAGTAGTATACTATCGTCGGGACAGCTGAACACCGGGGAGCTGTTTTTT,CASSILSSGQLNTGELFF
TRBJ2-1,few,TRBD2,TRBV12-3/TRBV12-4,TGTGCCAGCAGTGGACTAGCGGGCTACAATGAGCAGTTCTTC,CASSGLAGYNEQFF
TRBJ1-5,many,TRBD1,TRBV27,TGTGCCAGCAGTTCAAAAACAGGGGTCTTCCAGCATTTT,CASSSKTGVFQHF